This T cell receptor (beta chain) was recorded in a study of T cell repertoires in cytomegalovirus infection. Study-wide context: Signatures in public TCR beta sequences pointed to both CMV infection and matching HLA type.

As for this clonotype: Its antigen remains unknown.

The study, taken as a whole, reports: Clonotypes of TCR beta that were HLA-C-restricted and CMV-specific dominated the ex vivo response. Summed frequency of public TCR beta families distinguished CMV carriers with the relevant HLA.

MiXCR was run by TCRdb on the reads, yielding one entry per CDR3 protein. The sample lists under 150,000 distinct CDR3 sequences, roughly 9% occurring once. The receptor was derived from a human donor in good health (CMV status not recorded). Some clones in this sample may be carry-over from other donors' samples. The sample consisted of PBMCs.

The CDR3 coding sequence is TGTGCCTGGACGGGGACAGGGTTCGGTCAAGCTTTCTTT. Encoded protein: CAWTGTGFGQAFF. V usage is TRBV30 and J usage is TRBJ1-1; 9 bases map to TRBD1. The CDR3 length is 13 residues. Trimming cost V 4 bases and J 9 bases; bases outside gene matches: 9. Germline-derived CDR1 and CDR2 are GTSNPN and SVGIG (reference sequence).